Reported below is one T cell receptor (beta chain). This record belongs to a study of T cell responses to AZD1222 COVID-19 vaccine. Some clones are missing from TCRdb's copy, which holds only in-frame ones; the method was immunoSEQ multiplex PCR. The table lists 150,000 or so clones, roughly 90% of them singletons, with about 4.4% in the top ten. The germline V and J ends were trimmed by 4 bases and 6 bases, with 10 bases remaining between them. CDR1 is SGHAT, CDR2 FQNNGV, per germline. This CDR3 is built from 13 residues. The rearrangement joins TRBV11-2 to TRBJ2-1, with D hard to call. The material sequenced was peripheral blood, taken on day 0 of AZD1222 vaccination. This sequence originates from an adult in good health. The CDR3 reads CASSSTPINEQFF. CDR3 sequence (DNA): TGTGCCAGCAGCTCAACCCCTATCAATGAGCAGTTCTTC. The full variable domain, with the rest looked up from reference TRBV11-2 and TRBJ2-1, is EAGVAQSPRYKIIEKRQSVAFWCNPISGHATLYWYQQILGQGPKLLIQFQNNGVVDDSQLPKDRFSAERLKGVDSTLKIQPAKLEDSAVYLCASSSTPINEQFFGPGTRLTVL.